The 3 T cell receptor beta chains reported below all come from one sample, sequenced in a study of vaccination effects on CD4 cells after COVID-19. For these TCRs, the target antigens are not known. Sequencing was performed with immunoSEQ multiplex PCR; in TCRdb, only in-frame clones are kept and a portion is missing. The table has 25,000 to 35,000 clones, around 75% seen once. With the ViraFEST assay, the study expanded antigen-specific CD4+ T cells using viral peptide pools, then sequenced them. Subsequent to about 10 days of culture, CD4+ T cells were isolated. Vaccinated recipients, who were negative for nucleocapsid antibodies, had no history of SARS-CoV-2 infection. This specimen was CD4+ T cells from PBMCs cultured with SARS-CoV-2 spike peptides, taken before COVID-19 vaccination. The receptor set was obtained from a human donor who received a COVID-19 vaccine.

This clone has just a few counts. The rearrangement links TRBV30 to TRBJ1-2, with D uncertain. The ends were cut back, 0 bases at V and 6 bases at J, with 8 bases in the middle. The CDR3 runs to 12 residues. The germline CDR1 and CDR2 sequences are GTSNPN and SVGIG (reference sequence). For the CDR3, the DNA is TGTGCCTGGAGTGTGGGTCCGAATGGCTACACCTTC. It codes for CAWSVGPNGYTF. The full variable domain, with the rest looked up from reference TRBV30 and TRBJ1-2, is SQTIHQWPATLVQPVGSPLSLECTVEGTSNPNLYWYRQAAGRGLQLLFYSVGIGQISSEVPQNLSASRPQDRQFILSSKKLLLSDSGFYLCAWSVGPNGYTFGSGTRLTVV.

V gene TRBV6-5 combines with J gene TRBJ1-1, with D tentatively TRBD1 (5 bases). Germline V gives CDR1 MNHEY, CDR2 SVGAGI. V was cut by 6 bases and J by 2 bases, with 16 bases left in between. This CDR3 contains 15 residues. This CDR3 is CASSPPTGINTEAFF. CDR3 DNA sequence: TGTGCCAGCAGCCCCCCCACAGGAATAAACACTGAAGCTTTCTTT.

V and J are TRBV11-2 and TRBJ2-7, with TRBD1 as a possible D gene (6 bases). The V end lost 1 base, the J end lost 6 bases, and 16 bases lay between the germline ends. There are 15 residues in the CDR3. CDR1 SGHAT and CDR2 FQNNGV come from the germline V gene. CDR3 nucleotides: TGTGCCAGCAGCTTAGTCCCCAGGGGCCTAGGCGAGCAGTACTTC. This sequence encodes CASSLVPRGLGEQYF.